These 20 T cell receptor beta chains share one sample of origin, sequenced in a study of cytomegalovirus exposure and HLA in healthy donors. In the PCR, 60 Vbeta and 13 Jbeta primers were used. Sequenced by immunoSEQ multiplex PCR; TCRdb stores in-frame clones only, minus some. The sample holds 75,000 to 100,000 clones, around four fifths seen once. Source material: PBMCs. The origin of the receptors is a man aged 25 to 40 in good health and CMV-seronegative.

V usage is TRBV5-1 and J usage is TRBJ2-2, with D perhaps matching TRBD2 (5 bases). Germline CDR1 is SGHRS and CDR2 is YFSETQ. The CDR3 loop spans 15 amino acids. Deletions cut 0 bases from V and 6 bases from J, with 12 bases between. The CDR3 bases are TGCGCCAGCAGCTTGGTACCGCGGGTCTCCGGGGAGCTGTTTTTT. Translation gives CASSLVPRVSGELFF.

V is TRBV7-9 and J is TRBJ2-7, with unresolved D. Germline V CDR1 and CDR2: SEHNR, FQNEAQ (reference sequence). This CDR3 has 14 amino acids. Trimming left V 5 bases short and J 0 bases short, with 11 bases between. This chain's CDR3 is CASSRTGFSYEQYF. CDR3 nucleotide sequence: TGTGCCAGCAGCCGAACCGGGTTCTCCTACGAGCAGTACTTC.

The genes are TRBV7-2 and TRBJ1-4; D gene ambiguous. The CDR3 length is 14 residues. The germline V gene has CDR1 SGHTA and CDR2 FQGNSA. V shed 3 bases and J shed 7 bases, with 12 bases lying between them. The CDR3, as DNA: TGTGCCAGCAGCTTTAGTGGAGGAGGTGAAAAACTGTTTTTT. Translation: CASSFSGGGEKLFF.

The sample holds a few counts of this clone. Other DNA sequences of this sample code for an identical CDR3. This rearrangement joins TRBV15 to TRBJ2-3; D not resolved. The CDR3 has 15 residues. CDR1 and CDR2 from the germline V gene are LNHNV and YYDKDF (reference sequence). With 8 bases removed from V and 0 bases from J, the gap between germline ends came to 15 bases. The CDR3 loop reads CATALQASSTDTQYF. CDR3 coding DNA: TGTGCCACCGCTCTCCAAGCGTCTAGCACAGATACGCAGTATTTT. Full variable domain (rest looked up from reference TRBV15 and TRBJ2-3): DAMVIQNPRYQVTQFGKPVTLSCSQTLNHNVMYWYQQKSSQAPKLLFHYYDKDFNNEADTPDNFQSRRPNTSFCFLDIRSPGLGDTAMYLCATALQASSTDTQYFGPGTRLTVL.

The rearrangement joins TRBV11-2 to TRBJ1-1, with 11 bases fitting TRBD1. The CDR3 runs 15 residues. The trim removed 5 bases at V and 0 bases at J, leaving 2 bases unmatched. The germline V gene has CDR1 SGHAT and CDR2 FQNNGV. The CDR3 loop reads CASSRTGGLNTEAFF. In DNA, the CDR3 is TGTGCCAGCAGCCGGACAGGGGGCCTGAACACTGAAGCTTTCTTT.

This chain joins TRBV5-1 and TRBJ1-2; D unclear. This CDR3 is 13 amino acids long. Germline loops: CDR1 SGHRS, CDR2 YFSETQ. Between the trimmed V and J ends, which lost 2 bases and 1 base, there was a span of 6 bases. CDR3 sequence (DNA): TGCGCCAGCAGCTTCCAGGATAACTATGGCTACACCTTC. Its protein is CASSFQDNYGYTF.

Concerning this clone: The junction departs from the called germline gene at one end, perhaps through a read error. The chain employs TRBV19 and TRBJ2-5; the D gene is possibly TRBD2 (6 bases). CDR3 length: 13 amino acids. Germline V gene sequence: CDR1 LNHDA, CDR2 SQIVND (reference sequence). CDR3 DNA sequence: TGTGCCAGTACCGGGAGTTCCCAAGAAACCCAGTACTTC. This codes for CASTGSSQETQYF. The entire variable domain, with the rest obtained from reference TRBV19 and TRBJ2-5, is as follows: DGGITQSPKYLFRKEGQNVTLSCEQNLNHDAMYWYRQDPGQGLRLIYYSQIVNDFQKGDIAEGYSVSREKKESFPLTVTSAQKNPTAFYLCASTGSSQETQYFGPGTRLLVL.

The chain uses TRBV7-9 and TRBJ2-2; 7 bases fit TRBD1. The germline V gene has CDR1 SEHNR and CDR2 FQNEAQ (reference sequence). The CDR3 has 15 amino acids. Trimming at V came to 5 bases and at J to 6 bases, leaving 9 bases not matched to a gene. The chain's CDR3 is CASSEFTGTAGELFF. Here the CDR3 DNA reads TGTGCCAGCAGCGAATTCACCGGGACAGCCGGGGAGCTGTTTTTT.

This CDR3 reads CASSEMVLAGGLDNEQFF. CDR3 sequence (DNA): TGTGCCAGCAGTGAAATGGTTCTAGCGGGAGGGCTTGACAATGAGCAGTTCTTC. V gene TRBV2 combines with J gene TRBJ2-1; 12 bases line up with TRBD2. The CDR3 has 18 amino acids. V lost 2 bases and J lost 5; bases outside the gene matches: 10. Germline values: CDR1 SNHLY, CDR2 FYNNEI.

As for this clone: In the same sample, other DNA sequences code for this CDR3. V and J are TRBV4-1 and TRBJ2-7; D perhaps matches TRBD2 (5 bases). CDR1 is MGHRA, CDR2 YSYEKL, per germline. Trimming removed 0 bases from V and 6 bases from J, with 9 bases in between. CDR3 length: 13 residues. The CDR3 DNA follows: TGCGCCAGCAGCCAAGATGCCGAGGGCGAGCAGTACTTC. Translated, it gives CASSQDAEGEQYF.

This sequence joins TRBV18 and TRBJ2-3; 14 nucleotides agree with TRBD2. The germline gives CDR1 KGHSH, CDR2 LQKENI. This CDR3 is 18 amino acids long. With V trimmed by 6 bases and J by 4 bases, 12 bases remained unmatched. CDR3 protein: CASSAAPGLAGEADTQYF. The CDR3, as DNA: TGTGCCAGCTCTGCTGCACCGGGACTAGCGGGAGAGGCAGATACGCAGTATTTT.

The CDR3 region has the DNA TGCGCCAGCAGCCTGGACAGGGGATGGGTAGCCGGGGAGCTGTTTTTT. It specifies CASSLDRGWVAGELFF. The V gene is TRBV5-1, the J gene TRBJ2-2; 9 bases line up with TRBD1. The length of the CDR3 is 16 residues. Germline CDR1 reads SGHRS; CDR2 reads YFSETQ. Trimming removed 4 bases from V and 6 bases from J; junction bases left unmatched: 10.

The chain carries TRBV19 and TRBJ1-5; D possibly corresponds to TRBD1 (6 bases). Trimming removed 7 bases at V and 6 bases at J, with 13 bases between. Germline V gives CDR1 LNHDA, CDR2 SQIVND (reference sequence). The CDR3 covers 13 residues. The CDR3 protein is CASIRGAGQPQHF. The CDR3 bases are TGTGCCAGTATACGGGGGGCAGGTCAGCCCCAGCATTTT.

Here the CDR3 DNA reads TGTGCCACAAGGGGGCTGAGTGAAGAGACCCAGTACTTC. Its protein is CATRGLSEETQYF. V usage is TRBV6-5 and J usage is TRBJ2-5, with 7 bases aligning to TRBD1. The CDR3 totals 13 residues. CDR1 is MNHEY and CDR2 is SVGAGI in the germline V gene. The J segment lost 3 bases and the V segment lost 10 bases, leaving 8 bases of the junction unmatched.

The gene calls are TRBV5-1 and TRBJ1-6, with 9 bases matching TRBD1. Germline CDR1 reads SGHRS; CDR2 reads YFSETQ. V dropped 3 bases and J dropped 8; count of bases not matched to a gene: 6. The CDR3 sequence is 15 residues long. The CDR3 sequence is CASSWAGQGDSPLHF. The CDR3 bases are TGCGCCAGCAGCTGGGCGGGACAGGGTGATTCACCCCTCCACTTT.

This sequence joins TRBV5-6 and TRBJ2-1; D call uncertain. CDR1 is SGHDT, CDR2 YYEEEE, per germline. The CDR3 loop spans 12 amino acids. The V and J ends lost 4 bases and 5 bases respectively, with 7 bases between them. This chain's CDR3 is CASSPGHNEQFF. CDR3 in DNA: TGTGCCAGCAGCCCCGGTCACAATGAGCAGTTCTTC.

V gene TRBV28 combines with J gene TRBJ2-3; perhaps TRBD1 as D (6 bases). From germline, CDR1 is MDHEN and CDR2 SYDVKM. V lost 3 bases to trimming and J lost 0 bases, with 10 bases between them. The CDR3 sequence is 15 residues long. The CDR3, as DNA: TGTGCCAGCAGTTTGGACAGCCCTAGCACAGATACGCAGTATTTT. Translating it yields CASSLDSPSTDTQYF.

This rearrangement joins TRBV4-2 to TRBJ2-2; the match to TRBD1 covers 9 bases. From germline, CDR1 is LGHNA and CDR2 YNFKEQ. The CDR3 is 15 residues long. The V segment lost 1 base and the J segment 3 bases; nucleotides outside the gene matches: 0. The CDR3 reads CASSQGTGDTGELFF. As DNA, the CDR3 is TGTGCCAGCAGCCAAGGGACAGGGGACACCGGGGAGCTGTTTTTT.

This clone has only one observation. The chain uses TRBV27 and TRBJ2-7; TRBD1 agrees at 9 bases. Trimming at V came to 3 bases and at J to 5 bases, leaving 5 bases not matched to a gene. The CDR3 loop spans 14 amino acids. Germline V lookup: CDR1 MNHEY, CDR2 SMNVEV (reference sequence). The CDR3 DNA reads TGTGCCAGCAGTTTTAGGGACAGGGTCCACGAGCAGTACTTC. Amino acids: CASSFRDRVHEQYF.

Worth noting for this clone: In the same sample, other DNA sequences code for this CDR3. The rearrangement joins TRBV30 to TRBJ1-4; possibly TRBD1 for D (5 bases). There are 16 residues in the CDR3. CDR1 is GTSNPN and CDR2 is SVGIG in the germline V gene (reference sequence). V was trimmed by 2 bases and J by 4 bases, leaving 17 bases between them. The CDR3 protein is CAWSKDRTGVNEKLFF. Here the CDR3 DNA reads TGTGCCTGGAGTAAAGACCGAACAGGCGTTAATGAAAAACTGTTTTTT.